This T cell receptor (beta chain) was sequenced in a study of breast tumors, draining lymph nodes, adjacent tissues. Overall study findings and caveats: Data fit most tumor T cells coming from lymph node, expanding in tumor. Compared with lymph nodes, tumors were less diverse; compared with nontumor tissue, more. Tumor T cell lymph node origin was a supported hypothesis, not proven.

One entry per CDR3 protein, called by TCRdb with MiXCR from the multiplex PCR reads. The data contain about 270,000 distinct CDR3 sequences, roughly 30% of them singletons. Breast cancer patients provided tissue from their axillary draining lymph nodes. With respect to this clonotype: The antigen is not known.

The sample was axillary lymph node tissue. This receptor was obtained from a female donor with breast cancer. Some clones in this sample may be carry-over from other donors' samples.

CDR3 coding DNA: TGTGCCAGCAGTAGACAGGGGGGGGTCTATGGCTACACCTTC. Protein product: CASSRQGGVYGYTF. The chain employs TRBV27 and TRBJ1-2; 9 nucleotides match TRBD1. V was pared by 5 bases and J by 4 bases, with 5 bases of the junction left unmatched. This CDR3 has 14 amino acids. Germline V CDR1 and CDR2: MNHEY, SMNVEV (reference sequence).